Below are 15 T cell receptor beta chains sequenced from a single sample in a study of T cells in Graves' hyperthyroidism and ophthalmopathy. Amplified TCR beta CDR3 regions derived from RNA transcripts. First-round RT-PCR of the TCR CDR3 relied on the HTBI primer set. TCRdb used MiXCR to reprocess the multiplex PCR reads, holding one entry per CDR3 protein. The sample has some 560,000 distinct CDR3 sequences, roughly 14% seen once. The material sequenced was blood. The source of these receptors is a woman aged 30 to 39 with Graves' hyperthyroidism.

This clonotype was seen many times. The chain employs TRBV7-2 and TRBJ1-1, with D maybe TRBD1 (6 bases). Per the germline V gene, CDR1 is SGHTA and CDR2 is FQGNSA. The V end was cut by 3 bases, the J end by 8 bases, with 10 bases between. The CDR3 length is 12 residues. CDR3 in amino acids: CASSLNRVEAFF. The CDR3 DNA reads as TGTGCCAGCAGCTTGAACAGGGTGGAAGCTTTCTTT.

This clonotype came up a few times. V gene TRBV20-1 combines with J gene TRBJ2-7; 10 positions match TRBD2. With 2 bases clipped from V and 5 bases from J, the junction kept 9 bases outside the gene matches. The CDR3 sequence is 15 residues long. Per the germline V gene, CDR1 is DFQATT and CDR2 is SNEGSKA (reference sequence). The CDR3 sequence is CSARIPGLALNEQYF. The DNA of the CDR3 is TGCAGTGCTAGAATACCGGGACTAGCGCTTAACGAGCAGTACTTC.

Turning to this clonotype: Just one base apart from a much larger clone, this may be a read error. V usage is TRBV28 and J usage is TRBJ2-1, with no clear D. This CDR3 is built from 16 residues. Germline CDR1 and CDR2: MDHEN and SYDVKM. The V end was cut by 2 bases, the J end by 0 bases, with 11 bases between. The CDR3, as DNA: TGTGCCAGCAGTTTAAGGGCATTTAGCTCCTACAATGAGCAGTTCTTC. It encodes CASSLRAFSSYNEQFF.

The chain has TRBV12-3 or TRBV12-4 and TRBJ2-1; 11 bases line up with TRBD1. V shed 2 bases and J 2 bases; nucleotides not matched to a gene: 2. The CDR3 contains 16 residues. The CDR3 DNA reads as TGTGCCAGCAGTTTATCGGGACAGGGGGCCTACAATGAGCAGTTCTTC. Translating gives CASSLSGQGAYNEQFF.

This clonotype has ten or more counts. This CDR3 reads CASSEEWSGSYEQYF. DNA for the CDR3: TGTGCCAGCAGTGAGGAGTGGAGCGGGAGCTACGAGCAGTACTTC. This rearrangement joins TRBV6-1 to TRBJ2-7, with 8 nucleotides matching TRBD2. J was trimmed by 3 bases and V by 3 bases; bases with no gene match: 7. The CDR3 spans 15 residues. Germline-derived CDR1 and CDR2 are MNHNS and SASEGT.

The rearrangement links TRBV5-6 to TRBJ1-1; the D is unclear. Germline V gene data show CDR1 as SGHDT and CDR2 as YYEEEE. This CDR3 contains 14 residues. Trimming removed 0 bases at V and 11 bases at J, with 17 bases between. The CDR3 DNA reads as TGTGCCAGCAGCTTGGATAATTTAGGGCAGCAGGCTTTCTTT. Encoded protein: CASSLDNLGQQAFF.

There are a few counts of this clonotype. The V gene is TRBV10-3, the J gene TRBJ1-4, with no clear D. The germline gives CDR1 ENHRY, CDR2 SYGVKD. This CDR3 has 13 residues. The V and J ends lost 6 bases and 0 bases respectively, with 5 bases between them. The CDR3 DNA reads as TGTGCCATCAGGGTCTCAACTAATGAAAAACTGTTTTTT. Translated, it gives CAIRVSTNEKLFF.

This clonotype was counted between two and nine times. V usage is TRBV29-1 and J usage is TRBJ2-7; D possibly corresponds to TRBD2 (5 bases). The V gene's germline CDR1 is SQVTM and CDR2 ANQGSEA. The CDR3 sequence is 11 residues long. V was cut by 7 bases and J by 5 bases, with 12 bases left in between. The CDR3, as DNA: TGCAGCGCACAACTAGAGCACGAGCAGTACTTC. Amino acid sequence: CSAQLEHEQYF.

As concerns this clonotype: A much more abundant neighbour one base away suggests this may be a read error. The rearrangement joins TRBV20-1 to TRBJ2-7, with 10 positions matching TRBD2. Germline V gives CDR1 DFQATT, CDR2 SNEGSKA (reference sequence). This CDR3 comprises 14 residues. CDR3 region: CSARSSGRGAEQHF. The CDR3 DNA reads TGCAGTGCTAGGAGCAGCGGGAGGGGAGCCGAGCAGCACTTC.

This clonotype was counted many times. The gene calls are TRBV7-9 and TRBJ1-2; TRBD1 is a possible D gene (6 bases). This CDR3 comprises 15 residues. Germline V gene lookup returns CDR1 SEHNR and CDR2 FQNEAQ (reference sequence). Trimming removed 5 bases at V and 7 bases at J, with 20 bases between. The CDR3 DNA sequence: TGTGCCAGCAGCCTGCAAGTGGGGGCAGGGTTTGGCTACACCTTC. Amino acid sequence: CASSLQVGAGFGYTF.

This clonotype was seen at least ten times. The chain couples TRBV28 to TRBJ2-7; perhaps D is TRBD1 or TRBD2 (5 bases each). Between the trimmed V and J ends, which lost 4 bases and 3 bases, there was a span of 19 bases. CDR1 is MDHEN and CDR2 is SYDVKM in the germline V gene. CDR3 length equals 16 residues. The chain's CDR3 is CASSSGDGADLYEQYF. CDR3 DNA sequence: TGTGCCAGCAGTTCTGGCGACGGGGCCGACCTCTACGAGCAGTACTTC.

This clonotype was seen a handful of times. V gene TRBV5-5 combines with J gene TRBJ2-3, with 10 bases lining up with TRBD2. V dropped 0 bases and J dropped 8; count of bases not matched to a gene: 12. Germline-derived CDR1 and CDR2 are SGHKS and YYEKEE (reference sequence). The CDR3 runs 17 residues. CDR3 sequence reads: CASSLALAGVSTGTQYF. The CDR3 nucleotides are TGTGCCAGCAGCTTGGCTCTAGCGGGGGTCTCGACGGGTACGCAGTATTTT.

This clonotype is a singleton in its sample. CDR3 region: CASSSRVVAGGSTDTQYF. CDR3 coding DNA: TGTGCCAGCAGTTCCCGGGTGGTAGCGGGAGGCAGCACAGATACGCAGTATTTT. The V and J genes are TRBV28 and TRBJ2-3, with 10 nucleotides matching TRBD2. CDR3 length equals 18 residues. The junction had 10 bases not matched to a gene; V was cut back by 4 bases and J by 0 bases. Per the germline V gene, CDR1 is MDHEN and CDR2 is SYDVKM.

A word on this clonotype: The junction does not match germline at one end; this may be a read error. CDR3 bases: TGTGCCAGCAGCCAAGGTACGGGGGGGATCGCGCAGGAGACCCAGTACTTC. This encodes CASSQGTGGIAQETQYF. The chain is built from TRBV4-1 and TRBJ2-5; 8 bases are a match to TRBD2. Germline V gives CDR1 MGHRA, CDR2 YSYEKL. The CDR3 runs to 17 residues.

This clonotype turned up a few times. This sequence joins TRBV4-3 and TRBJ2-1; 8 bases are a match to TRBD1. CDR3 length: 17 amino acids. Germline V CDR1 and CDR2: LGHNA, YSLEER. The V and J ends lost 2 bases and 1 base, in that order; junction bases with no gene match: 7. CDR3 sequence reads: CASSQNDRGFSYNEQFF. The CDR3 DNA is TGCGCCAGCAGCCAAAACGACAGGGGATTTTCCTACAATGAGCAGTTCTTC.